These T cell receptor beta chains were read from a single sample in a study of breast tumors, draining lymph nodes, adjacent tissues. Each CDR3 protein is one row after TCRdb ran MiXCR on the multiplex PCR reads. The sample holds 200,000 or so distinct CDR3 sequences, approximately 31% seen once. Input material: axillary lymph node tissue. The receptors shown here come from a female donor with breast cancer. Some clones in this sample may be carry-over from other donors' samples. Each CDR3 is given with its conserved first and last residue. A D gene is named only where the DNA matches it firmly. Only some rows state a clone size, as once, few, many or a class for expanded clones.

clone_size	j_call	d_call	v_call	cdr3_nt	cdr3_aa
NA	TRBJ2-3	TRBD2	TRBV13	TGTGCCAGCAGCCCACTGGGGGAGGGTGAGCAGTTCTTT	CASSPLGEGEQFF
many	TRBJ2-5	TRBD2	TRBV4-1	TGCGCCAGCAGCCAAGAAGCCGGAGGACTAGCGGGAGAAGAGACCCAGTACTTC	CASSQEAGGLAGEETQYF
few	TRBJ1-1	NA	TRBV2	TGTGCCAGCTCCGGGGGTTTGGGGAACACTGAAGCTTTCTTT	CASSGGLGNTEAFF
many	TRBJ1-2	NA	TRBV12-3/TRBV12-4	TGTGCCAGCAGCCCTAGGGGTCCTGGCTACACCTTC	CASSPRGPGYTF
NA	TRBJ2-3	TRBD2	TRBV12-3/TRBV12-4	TGTGTCAGCAGCTTCACGGGGACTAGCGCAGATACGCAGTATTTT	CVSSFTGTSADTQYF
NA	TRBJ1-4	TRBD1	TRBV2	TGTGCCAGCTCGGACAGGGCAAGCGAAAAACTGTTTTTT	CASSDRASEKLFF
NA	TRBJ2-1	TRBD2	TRBV29-1	TGCAGCGTTGAGATCTACGAGACTAGCGGGGGAGTGGGGGAGAACTACAATGAGCAGTTCTTC	CSVEIYETSGGVGENYNEQFF
NA	TRBJ2-5	TRBD1	TRBV29-1	TGCAGCGTCCTGGACAGGGGAGTCGGAGAGACCCAGTACTTC	CSVLDRGVGETQYF
many	TRBJ1-2	TRBD1	TRBV12-3/TRBV12-4	TGTGCCAGCAGGGGACAGGGGCGGTATGGCTACACCTTC	CASRGQGRYGYTF
NA	TRBJ2-7	TRBD1	TRBV9	TGCGCCAGCAGGCGGACAGGGAAGTTTTACGAGCAGTACTTC	CASRRTGKFYEQYF
many	TRBJ1-2	NA	TRBV28	TGTGCCAGCAGTTTGAGCTACTTCAGCTATGGCTACACCTTC	CASSLSYFSYGYTF
NA	TRBJ2-2	NA	TRBV18	TGTGCCAGCTCACCAATAGACAGTCCCACCGGGAAGCTGTTTTTT	CASSPIDSPTGKLFF
many	TRBJ2-5	TRBD2	TRBV7-2	TGTGCCAGCAGCTTAGGGCTAGCGGTACGGGAGACCCAGTACTTC	CASSLGLAVRETQYF
many	TRBJ1-5	NA	TRBV6-6	TGTGCCAGCAGGGCAGACAGGAGTAGCAATCAGCCCCAGCATTTT	CASRADRSSNQPQHF
many	TRBJ1-2	NA	TRBV6-6	TGTGCCAGCAGTTACTCCCCCAGTCAAGGCTATGGCTACACCTTC	CASSYSPSQGYGYTF
many	TRBJ1-2	NA	TRBV20-1	TGCAGTGCAGGACACTCCCAAGACTATGGCTACACCTTC	CSAGHSQDYGYTF
NA	TRBJ2-5	TRBD2	TRBV5-8	TGTGCCAGCAGCATCGGGACTAGCGGGAACTCACCAGAGACCCAGTACTTC	CASSIGTSGNSPETQYF
NA	TRBJ1-6	NA	TRBV20-1	TGCAGTGCTAGCAGGGAATTGGGTTCACCCCTCCACTTT	CSASRELGSPLHF
many	TRBJ2-2	TRBD1	TRBV7-9	TGTGCCAGCAGCGAGGGGGCAGCTTCACCCGGGGAGCTGTTTTTT	CASSEGAASPGELFF